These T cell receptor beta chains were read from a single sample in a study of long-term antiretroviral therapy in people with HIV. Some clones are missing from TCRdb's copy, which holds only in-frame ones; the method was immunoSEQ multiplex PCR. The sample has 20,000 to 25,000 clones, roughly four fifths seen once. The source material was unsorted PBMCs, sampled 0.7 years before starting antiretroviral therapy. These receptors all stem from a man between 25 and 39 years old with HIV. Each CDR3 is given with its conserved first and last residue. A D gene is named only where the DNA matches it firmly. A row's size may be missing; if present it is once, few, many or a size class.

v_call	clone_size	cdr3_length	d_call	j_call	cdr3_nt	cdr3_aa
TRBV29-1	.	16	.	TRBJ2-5	TGCAGCGTTGAAGCCCCAGGCGGAGGGCCCGGGGAGACCCAGTACTTC	CSVEAPGGGPGETQYF
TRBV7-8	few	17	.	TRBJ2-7	TGTGCCAGCAGCCCGAGGATAGGGACTTCTAACTTCTACGAGCAGTACTTC	CASSPRIGTSNFYEQYF
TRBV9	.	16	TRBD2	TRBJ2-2	TGTGCCAGCAGCGTCCATGGGACTAGCAACACCGGGGAGCTGTTTTTT	CASSVHGTSNTGELFF
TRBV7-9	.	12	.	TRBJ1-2	TGTGCCAGCAGCTTAGCGGGAGGGGGCTACACCTTC	CASSLAGGGYTF
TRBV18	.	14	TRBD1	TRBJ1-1	TGTGCCAGCTCACCGGACAGGGGGCAAACTGAAGCTTTCTTT	CASSPDRGQTEAFF
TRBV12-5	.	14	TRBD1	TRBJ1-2	TGTGCTAGTGGGACAGGGGACACCTTCTATGGCTACACCTTC	CASGTGDTFYGYTF
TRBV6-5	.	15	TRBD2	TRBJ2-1	TGTGCCAGCAGGCCTAGCGGGGGGGCCTACAATGAGCAGTTCTTC	CASRPSGGAYNEQFF
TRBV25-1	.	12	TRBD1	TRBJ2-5	TGTGCCAGCGGACAGGGTGGGGAGACCCAGTACTTC	CASGQGGETQYF
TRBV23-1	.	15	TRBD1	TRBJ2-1	TGCGCCAGCAACCCGGGACAGGGGGGCTACAATGAGCAGTTCTTC	CASNPGQGGYNEQFF
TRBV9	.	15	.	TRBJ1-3	TGTGCCAGCAGCGTCCTCGGGCTCTCTGGAAACACCATATATTTT	CASSVLGLSGNTIYF
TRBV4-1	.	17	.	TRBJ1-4	TGCGCCAGCAGCCAAGAACCTGGGACGACAACTAATGAAAAACTGTTTTTT	CASSQEPGTTTNEKLFF
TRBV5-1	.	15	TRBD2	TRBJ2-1	TGCGCCAGCAGCGGGGCCGGGAGGGCTATCGGTGAGCAGTTCTTC	CASSGAGRAIGEQFF
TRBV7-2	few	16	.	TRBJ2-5	TGTGCCAGCAGCCCCGCTTCGCTGGGGGGCGGGGAGACCCAGTACTTC	CASSPASLGGGETQYF
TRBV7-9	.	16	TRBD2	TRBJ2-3	TGTGCCAGCAGCTTCGGGACTAGCGGGAGTCGGCATACGCAGTATTTT	CASSFGTSGSRHTQYF
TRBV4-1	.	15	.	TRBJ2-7	TGCGCCAGCAGCCACGACGGGACGAGGGCTTACGAGCAGTACTTC	CASSHDGTRAYEQYF
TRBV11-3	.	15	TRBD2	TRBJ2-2	TGTGCCAGCAGCTCCCAGGAGGGAGGGACCGGGGAGCTGTTTTTT	CASSSQEGGTGELFF
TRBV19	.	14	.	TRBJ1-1	TGTGCCAGTAGTTTTTCAGCGGTAGGGTCTGAAGCTTTCTTT	CASSFSAVGSEAFF
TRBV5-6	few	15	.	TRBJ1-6	TGTGCCAGCAGCTTCAGCCCAGTTCCGAATTCACCCCTCCACTTT	CASSFSPVPNSPLHF
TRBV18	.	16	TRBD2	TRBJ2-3	TGTGCCAGCTCACCCAGACTAGCGGGGGGCACAGATACGCAGTATTTT	CASSPRLAGGTDTQYF
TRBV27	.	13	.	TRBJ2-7	TGTGCCAGCAGTTTATCGGGGGTTTACGAGCAGTACTTC	CASSLSGVYEQYF
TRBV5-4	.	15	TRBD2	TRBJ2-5	TGTGCCAGCAGCTTGGTCGGGGGGGCCCAAGAGACCCAGTACTTC	CASSLVGGAQETQYF
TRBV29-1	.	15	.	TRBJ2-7	TGCAGCGTTGCAGGATGGCGTCAGAGTACCTACGAGCAGTACTTC	CSVAGWRQSTYEQYF
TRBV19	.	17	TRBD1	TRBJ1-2	TGTGCCAGTAGTCCCTTACCCGGGACAGGGGGCGGATATGGCTACACCTTC	CASSPLPGTGGGYGYTF
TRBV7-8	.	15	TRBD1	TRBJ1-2	TGTGCCAGCAGCCAACAAAGGACAGGGGTCTATGGCTACACCTTC	CASSQQRTGVYGYTF
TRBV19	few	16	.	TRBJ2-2	TGTGCCAGTAGACCCGGACGACAGTTGAACACCGGGGAGCTGTTTTTT	CASRPGRQLNTGELFF
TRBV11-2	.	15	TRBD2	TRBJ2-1	TGTGCCAGCAGCCTAGGACTAGCGGGATACGATGAGCAGTTCTTC	CASSLGLAGYDEQFF
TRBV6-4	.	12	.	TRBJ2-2	TGTGCCAGCAGTGAATCCACCGGGGAGCTGTTTTTT	CASSESTGELFF
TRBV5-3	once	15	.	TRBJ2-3	TGTGCCAGAAGCTTCTGGCGCAGGTTCACAGATACGCAGTATTTT	CARSFWRRFTDTQYF
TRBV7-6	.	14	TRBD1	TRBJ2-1	TGTGCCAGCAGCCTAAGGACAGGGGCGGGAGAGCAGTTCTTC	CASSLRTGAGEQFF
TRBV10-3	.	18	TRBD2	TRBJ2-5	TGTGCCATCAGTGAATGGGGACTAGCGGGAACGTACCAAGAGACCCAGTACTTC	CAISEWGLAGTYQETQYF
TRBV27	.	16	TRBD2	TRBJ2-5	TGTGCCAGCAGTTTAGGGCGACTAGCGGGAGGGGAGACCCAGTACTTC	CASSLGRLAGGETQYF
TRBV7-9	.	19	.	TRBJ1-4	TGTGCCAGCAGCTCCCTGACAGGATTAAACACACCAACTAATGAAAAACTGTTTTTT	CASSSLTGLNTPTNEKLFF
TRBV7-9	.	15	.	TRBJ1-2	TGTGCCAGCAGCCCTCCATCCAGGGATTTGGATGGCTACACCTTC	CASSPPSRDLDGYTF
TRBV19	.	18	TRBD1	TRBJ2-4	TGTGCCAGTAGTATAAGAGAGACAGGGGCCCCAGCCAAAAACATTCAGTACTTC	CASSIRETGAPAKNIQYF